This T cell receptor (beta chain) stems from a study of somatic mutations in cytotoxic T cells in rheumatoid arthritis. Study overall: The flow sorting of some V beta antibody-stained T-cell populations reached nearly 100% purity, and the sorted populations included V beta1+ cells sequenced for TCRB.

The CDR3 consists of 17 residues. V was cut by 2 bases and J by 3 bases, with 20 bases left in between. Germline V gives CDR1 SNHLY, CDR2 FYNNEI. Some clones are missing from TCRdb's copy, which holds only in-frame ones; the method was immunoSEQ multiplex PCR. The table has 6,000 to 8,000 clones, roughly 80% seen once. This chain uses TRBV2 with TRBJ2-7; TRBD2 is a possible D gene (5 bases). The sequence came from a woman aged 55-70 years in good health. Sequences were obtained from CD8+ T cells sorted from blood. Here the CDR3 reads CASSELVALGGGYEQYF. In DNA, the CDR3 is TGTGCCAGCAGTGAACTTGTGGCATTAGGAGGTGGCTACGAGCAGTACTTC.